A selection of T cell receptor beta chains follows, all from one sample in a study of CD8+CD57+ T cells in acquired aplastic anemia. TCRdb re-analysed the reads in MiXCR, keeping a single row per CDR3 protein. Altogether some 150,000 distinct CDR3 sequences are present, 40% to 55% being singletons, with the ten largest covering over 0.95%. The specimen was sorted CD4+, CD8+, or CD8+CD57+ T cells (not recorded which) from PBMCs. The receptors originated from a human donor with aplastic anemia. The CDR3 runs from the conserved cysteine through the conserved F or W. D genes are given only for firm matches. Clone size is shown for a subset of rows, as once, few, many or a class of expanded clone.

d_call j_call v_call clone_size cdr3_aa cdr3_nt
. TRBJ2-7 TRBV11-2 many CASSSYLLPSDEQYF TGTGCCAGCAGTTCCTATCTACTCCCTAGCGACGAGCAGTACTTC
. TRBJ1-1 TRBV7-3 . CASSLIWSTENTEAFF TGTGCCAGCAGCTTAATTTGGTCAACGGAAAACACTGAAGCTTTCTTT
TRBD1 TRBJ2-3 TRBV7-6 many CASSVDRGLDTQYF TGTGCCAGCAGCGTGGACAGGGGGCTTGATACGCAGTATTTT
. TRBJ1-1 TRBV2 . CASSEAFRPMNTEAFF TGTGCCAGCAGTGAAGCGTTTCGTCCGATGAACACTGAAGCTTTCTTT
TRBD2 TRBJ2-3 TRBV6-4 once CASSVGTTSTDTQYF TGTGCCAGCAGTGTCGGGACTACTAGCACAGATACGCAGTATTTT
. TRBJ1-1 TRBV5-1 many CASSFRVGFMNTEAFF TGCGCCAGCAGTTTCAGGGTAGGTTTTATGAACACTGAAGCTTTCTTT
TRBD1 TRBJ2-5 TRBV7-9 many CASSLGTGEETQYF TGTGCCAGCAGCTTGGGGACAGGGGAAGAGACCCAGTACTTC
. TRBJ1-5 TRBV2 . CASSEGGGNQPQHF TGTGCCAGCAGTGAAGGAGGGGGGAATCAGCCCCAGCATTTT
. TRBJ1-4 TRBV15 . CATSRGGENEKLFF TGTGCCACCAGCAGAGGAGGGGAGAATGAAAAACTGTTTTTT
. TRBJ2-7 TRBV5-1 . CASSLVQGYYEQYF TGCGCCAGCAGCTTGGTCCAGGGATACTACGAGCAGTACTTC
TRBD2 TRBJ2-7 TRBV20-1 once CSAPGLAGNEQYF TGCAGTGCCCCGGGACTAGCGGGCAACGAGCAGTACTTC
TRBD1 TRBJ2-5 TRBV7-8 . CASSLGAAGGSETQYF TGTGCCAGCAGCTTAGGTGCGGCAGGGGGCTCGGAGACCCAGTACTTC
TRBD1 TRBJ1-2 TRBV19 . CASSAKSRGTKGPYTF TGTGCCAGTAGTGCCAAATCCAGGGGGACAAAGGGGCCGTACACCTTC
. TRBJ1-5 TRBV5-8 many CASSLAGGDPNQPQHF TGTGCCAGCAGCTTGGCCGGAGGGGATCCCAATCAGCCCCAGCATTTT
. TRBJ2-1 TRBV7-2 . CASSLGDYNEQFF TGTGCCAGCAGCTTAGGGGACTACAATGAGCAGTTCTTC
TRBD1 TRBJ1-1 TRBV20-1 many CSAPYGTGVRNTEAFF TGCAGTGCCCCCTATGGCACAGGGGTCCGGAACACTGAAGCTTTCTTT
. TRBJ2-2 TRBV7-2 many CASSLSGSRVTGELFF TGTGCCAGCAGCTTAAGTGGCAGTCGCGTGACCGGGGAGCTGTTTTTT
. TRBJ1-2 TRBV6-2/TRBV6-3 many CASSHGRVGYGYTF TGTGCCAGCAGCCACGGCAGGGTGGGCTATGGCTACACCTTC
. TRBJ1-2 TRBV5-4 . CASSSTDTGFFYYGYTF TGTGCCAGCAGCTCAACGGACACCGGCTTCTTCTACTATGGCTACACCTTC
TRBD2 TRBJ2-6 TRBV27 . CASSFSTGLAGERSGANVLTF TGTGCCAGCAGTTTCTCCACGGGACTAGCGGGAGAGAGGAGCGGGGCCAACGTCCTGACTTTC
. TRBJ1-2 TRBV20-1 many CSATSYDSPKGSYGYTF TGCAGTGCTACCTCCTATGACAGCCCCAAGGGAAGCTATGGCTACACCTTC
. TRBJ2-5 TRBV7-9 . CASSWGGGQETQYF TGTGCCAGCAGTTGGGGGGGCGGCCAAGAGACCCAGTACTTC
. TRBJ2-5 TRBV6-2/TRBV6-3 once CASSYGGVFRETQYF TGTGCCAGCAGTTACGGCGGTGTATTCCGAGAGACCCAGTACTTC
. TRBJ2-5 TRBV12-3/TRBV12-4 many CASSSSSGVAETQYF TGTGCCAGCAGTTCATCCTCGGGAGTAGCCGAGACCCAGTACTTC
TRBD1 TRBJ1-3 TRBV6-2/TRBV6-3 . CASSYSEGARSGNTIYF TGTGCCAGCAGTTACTCGGAGGGGGCACGCTCTGGAAACACCATATATTTT
. TRBJ2-7 TRBV5-1 . CASSFGPTYEQYF TGCGCCAGCAGCTTCGGGCCAACCTACGAGCAGTACTTC
. TRBJ1-2 TRBV19 many CASSIVTGGYTF TGTGCCAGTAGTATAGTGACAGGTGGCTACACCTTC
. TRBJ2-7 TRBV2 few CASSENTEGGNEQYF TGTGCCAGCAGTGAGAACACTGAGGGGGGGAACGAGCAGTACTTC
. TRBJ1-1 TRBV10-3 . CAISLQGDEAFF TGTGCCATCTCGTTACAGGGAGATGAAGCTTTCTTT
TRBD2 TRBJ2-1 TRBV7-9 many CASSLAGGASRFF TGTGCCAGCAGCCTAGCGGGGGGCGCGAGCCGGTTCTTC
TRBD1 TRBJ2-5 TRBV20-1 many CSARDLGGVQETQYF TGCAGTGCTAGAGATTTAGGGGGCGTACAAGAGACCCAGTACTTC
. TRBJ2-7 TRBV20-1 . CSASDQYRLSYEQYF TGCAGTGCTAGCGACCAATACAGGTTGTCCTACGAGCAGTACTTC
TRBD1 TRBJ1-3 TRBV19 . CASSPRTGGNTIYF TGTGCCAGTAGTCCACGGACAGGGGGAAACACCATATATTTT
. TRBJ2-5 TRBV11-2 few CASSLDYWALETQYF TGTGCCAGCAGCTTAGACTACTGGGCCTTGGAGACCCAGTACTTC
TRBD2 TRBJ2-2 TRBV5-1 many CATRTSGGADGGELFF TGCGCCACGCGGACTAGCGGGGGGGCCGACGGCGGGGAGCTGTTTTTT
. TRBJ1-1 TRBV2 many CASSLRARNTEAFF TGTGCCAGCAGCCTAAGGGCGCGGAACACTGAAGCTTTCTTT
. TRBJ1-1 TRBV2 . CASSDGGVAFF TGTGCCAGCAGTGACGGAGGGGTGGCTTTCTTT
. TRBJ1-1 TRBV29-1 . CSVEDLRGITEAFF TGCAGCGTTGAAGATCTGCGGGGGATCACTGAAGCTTTCTTT
. TRBJ2-2 TRBV5-1 many CASSLALGELFF TGCGCCAGCAGCTTGGCCCTTGGGGAGCTGTTTTTT
TRBD2 TRBJ2-3 TRBV5-4 few CASSLDGRTSGVQYF TGTGCCAGCAGCTTGGACGGTCGGACTAGCGGGGTGCAGTATTTT